These T cell receptor beta chains were read from a single sample in a study of human T cells and chemical hapten exposure. TCRdb processed the RACE reads anew with MiXCR; each CDR3 protein has one entry. The repertoire holds about 42,000 distinct CDR3 sequences, with 9.5% to 15% as singletons. The source material was whole blood, sampled in connection with sensitization to the hapten diphenylcyclopropenone (DPC). The receptors derive from a woman in her 30s with alopecia areata. Some clones in this sample may be carry-over from other donors' samples. CDR3s leave out the opening cysteine and the closing phenylalanine or tryptophan. The order of the fields is V gene, CDR3 protein.

v_call: TRBV21-1; cdr3_aa: ASSKAENGAFGF
v_call: TRBV28; cdr3_aa: ASISGQVTDTQY
v_call: TRBV7-2; cdr3_aa: ASSLRWSRETQY
v_call: TRBV10-3; cdr3_aa: ATRDASSGNTIY
v_call: TRBV20-1; cdr3_aa: SAALMGVYGYT
v_call: TRBV27; cdr3_aa: ASSRLGRVYEQY
v_call: TRBV7-2; cdr3_aa: ASSLLPGEQF
v_call: TRBV18; cdr3_aa: ASSSGSGYEQY
v_call: TRBV6-5; cdr3_aa: ASSPGHSGYGYT
v_call: TRBV14; cdr3_aa: ASSQDLAGSTDTQY
v_call: TRBV29-1; cdr3_aa: SGNRGPGTEAF
v_call: TRBV20-1; cdr3_aa: SARDRTRGGENQPQH
v_call: TRBV7-2; cdr3_aa: ASSLGARQGISGELF
v_call: TRBV28; cdr3_aa: ASSLSPGHSYEQY
v_call: TRBV29-1; cdr3_aa: SVRSGHENYGYT
v_call: TRBV18; cdr3_aa: ASSPQAPPYNEQF
v_call: TRBV9; cdr3_aa: ASSVGTFKGYT
v_call: TRBV11-2; cdr3_aa: ASSLSRDYLLAGELF
v_call: TRBV5-1; cdr3_aa: ASSLFQSSSYEQY
v_call: TRBV7-3; cdr3_aa: ASSSKSRGQGGPDTQY
v_call: TRBV29-1; cdr3_aa: SVENSARAGYT
v_call: TRBV24-1; cdr3_aa: ATQDPGLAGGDTQY
v_call: TRBV7-2; cdr3_aa: ASSFYRDSNQPQH
v_call: TRBV29-1; cdr3_aa: SVQEAGANTEAF
v_call: TRBV18; cdr3_aa: ASSPPQGLDEQY
v_call: TRBV28; cdr3_aa: ASRGVATEQY
v_call: TRBV6-2/TRBV6-3; cdr3_aa: ASSYAGAREQY
v_call: TRBV2; cdr3_aa: ASSPGTASYEGY
v_call: TRBV28; cdr3_aa: ASYTSNTEAF
v_call: TRBV20-1; cdr3_aa: SAFGPGLSTDTQY
v_call: TRBV29-1; cdr3_aa: SATNTEAF
v_call: TRBV19; cdr3_aa: ATSQEYGYT
v_call: TRBV29-1; cdr3_aa: SGIQGTGETQY